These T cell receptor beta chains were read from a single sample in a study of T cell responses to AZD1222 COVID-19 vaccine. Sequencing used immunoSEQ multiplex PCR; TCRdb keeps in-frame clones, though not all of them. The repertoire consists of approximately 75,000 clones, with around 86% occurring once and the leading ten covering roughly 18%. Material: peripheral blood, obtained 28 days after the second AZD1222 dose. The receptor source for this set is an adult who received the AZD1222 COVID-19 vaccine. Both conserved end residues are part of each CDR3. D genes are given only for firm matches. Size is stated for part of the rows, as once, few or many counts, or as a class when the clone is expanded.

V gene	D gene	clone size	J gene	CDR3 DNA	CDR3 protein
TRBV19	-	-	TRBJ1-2	TGTGCCAGTAGTGCCCTCAGACGGGGGGGATATGGCTACACCTTC	CASSALRRGGYGYTF
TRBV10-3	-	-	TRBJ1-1	TGTGCCATCAGTGAGTCTTGGGGGCGACCGGGTAACTGGAACACTGAAGCTTTCTTT	CAISESWGRPGNWNTEAFF
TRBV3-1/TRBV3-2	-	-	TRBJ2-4	TGTGCCAGCAGCCAAGGACAGGGACTAGCCAAAAACATTCAGTACTTC	CASSQGQGLAKNIQYF
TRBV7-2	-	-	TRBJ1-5	TGTGCCAGCAGCGAGAACGGTCAGGCCCAGCATTTT	CASSENGQAQHF
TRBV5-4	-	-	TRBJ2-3	TGTGCCCTCGAGGCTACCGGTACGCAGTATTTT	CALEATGTQYF
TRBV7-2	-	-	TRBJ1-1	TGTGCCAGCAGCTTAGCGGCAGCTGACATGAACACTGAAGCTTTCTTT	CASSLAAADMNTEAFF
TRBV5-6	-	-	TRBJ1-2	TGTGCCAGCAGCTTAGTCAGACGAGACGGCTACACCTTC	CASSLVRRDGYTF
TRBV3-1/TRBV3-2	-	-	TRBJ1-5	TGTGCCAGCAGCCAAGGTCCAACTTCCAATCAGCCCCAGCATTTT	CASSQGPTSNQPQHF
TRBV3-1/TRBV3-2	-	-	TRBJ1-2	TGTGCCAGCAGCCAAGCCCGGGGCTATGGCTACACCTTC	CASSQARGYGYTF
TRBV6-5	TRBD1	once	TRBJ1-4	TGTGCCAGCAGTTATTCGGACAGGGCTCTTGAAAAACTGTTTTTT	CASSYSDRALEKLFF
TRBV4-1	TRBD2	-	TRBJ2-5	TGCGCCAGCAGCCAAGTTTTGGCGGGGGGCCAGACCCAGTACTTC	CASSQVLAGGQTQYF
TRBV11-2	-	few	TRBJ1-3	TGTGCCAGCAGCTTAGGGATGTCCTCTGGAAACACCATATATTTT	CASSLGMSSGNTIYF
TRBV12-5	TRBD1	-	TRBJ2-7	TGTGCTAGTGGTTCCCCCCTTGGGACAGGGGGCTCCGAGCAGTACTTC	CASGSPLGTGGSEQYF
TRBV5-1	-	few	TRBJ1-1	TGCGCCAGCAGCTTGGTCGGCCGTGGGAACACTGAAGCTTTCTTT	CASSLVGRGNTEAFF
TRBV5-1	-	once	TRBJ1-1	TGCGCCAGCAGCTTCGGAACGGAGAACACTGAAGCTTTCTTT	CASSFGTENTEAFF
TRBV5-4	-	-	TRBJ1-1	TGTGCCAGCAGCGTACAAGAGAACACTGAGGCTTTCTTT	CASSVQENTEAFF
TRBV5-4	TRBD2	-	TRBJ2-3	TGTGCCAGCAGCCGCACCCCCGCGGGGGGCACAGATACGCAGTATTTT	CASSRTPAGGTDTQYF
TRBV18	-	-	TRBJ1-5	TGTGCCAGCTGCCGCGACCCTAGCAATCAGCCCCAGCATTTT	CASCRDPSNQPQHF